This record covers a single T cell receptor beta chain. One Seattle source followed patients from active infection through their disease course. The record originates from a study of blood T cell repertoires in COVID-19. Background on the study: Acute and convalescent COVID-19 samples came from the United States, Italy and Spain. The analysed material was cDNA or gDNA that came from T cells, B-cell-depleted T cells, or PBMCs.

Authors' analysis steps: Scientists estimated how many nucleated cells there were by amplifying reference gene primers. The assay was immunoSEQ multiplex PCR, and TCRdb's table has in-frame clones only and misses some. The V and J calls and the clone size are those of that table, but D and trimming were determined from the DNA. The data show approximately 70,000 clones, with 76% seen just once and more than 12% held by the top ten. Germline assignment: CDR1 MNHNS and CDR2 SASEGT. The CDR3 sequence is 16 residues long. The V segment lost 3 bases and the J segment 7 bases; nucleotides outside the gene matches: 11.

The J gene is TRBJ2-5, the V gene TRBV6-1, with 10 bases identical to TRBD1. Material: peripheral blood. This TCR came from a man in his sixties with COVID-19, enrolled during active disease. This chain's CDR3 is CASSDRTGGRGMTQYF. CDR3 sequence (DNA): TGTGCCAGCAGTGACCGGACAGGGGGAAGAGGGATGACCCAGTACTTC.